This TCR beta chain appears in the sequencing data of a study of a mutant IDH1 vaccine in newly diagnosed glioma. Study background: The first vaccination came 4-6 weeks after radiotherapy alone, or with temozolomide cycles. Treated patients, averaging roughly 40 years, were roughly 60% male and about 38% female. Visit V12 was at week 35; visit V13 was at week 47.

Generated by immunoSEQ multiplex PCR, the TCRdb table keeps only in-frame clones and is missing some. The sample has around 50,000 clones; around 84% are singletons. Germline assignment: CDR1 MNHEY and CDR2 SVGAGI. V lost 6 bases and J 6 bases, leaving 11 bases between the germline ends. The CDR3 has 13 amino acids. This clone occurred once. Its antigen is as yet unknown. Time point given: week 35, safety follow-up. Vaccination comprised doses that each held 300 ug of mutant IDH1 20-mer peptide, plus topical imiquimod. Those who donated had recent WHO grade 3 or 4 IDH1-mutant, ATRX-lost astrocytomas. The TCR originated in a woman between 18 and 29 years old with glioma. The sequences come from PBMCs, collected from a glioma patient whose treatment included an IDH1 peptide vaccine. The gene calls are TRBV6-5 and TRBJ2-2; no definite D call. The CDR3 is CASSPLGAGELFF. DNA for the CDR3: TGTGCCAGCAGCCCCCTTGGGGCCGGGGAGCTGTTTTTT.